This T cell receptor beta chain was retrieved from a study of T cell responses to AZD1222 COVID-19 vaccine. The assay was immunoSEQ multiplex PCR, and TCRdb's table has in-frame clones only and misses some. The repertoire consists of some 280,000 clones, with almost 95% occurring once and the leading ten covering 0.55%. Points from the study as a whole: White British people made up most donors, females outnumbered males, and clonal diversity was possibly underestimated. Spike-specific TCR depth and breadth grew after two AZD1222 doses.

The CDR3 has 15 amino acids. The germline gives CDR1 PRHDT, CDR2 FYEKMQ (reference sequence). Trimming cost V 2 bases and J 1 base; bases outside gene matches: 5. On this clone: Its antigen is not identified.

Sequencing used peripheral blood, obtained 28 days after the second AZD1222 dose. This rearrangement joins TRBV13 to TRBJ2-7, with TRBD1 identical over 7 bases. This TCR derives from an adult who received the AZD1222 COVID-19 vaccine. The CDR3 nucleotides read TGTGCCAGCAGCTTAAAGGGGGCATGGTCCTACGAGCAGTACTTC. Its translation is CASSLKGAWSYEQYF.